One sample yielded the 2 T cell receptor beta chains listed below, sequenced in a study of shared clonotypes between healthy human individuals. TCRdb's copy holds only in-frame clones and misses some; the assay was immunoSEQ multiplex PCR. The sample shows about half a million clones, more than 65% of them seen only once. The sequencing sample was made of PBMCs. The receptor set was obtained from a woman in her thirties or forties in good health. Some clones in this sample may be carry-over from other donors' samples.

Points on this clone: This likely stems from a read error, as it lies one base from a far larger clone. This sequence joins TRBV28 and TRBJ2-7, with D uncertain. The CDR3 runs to 14 residues. CDR1 and CDR2 from the germline V gene are MDHEN and SYDVKM. In DNA, the CDR3 is TGTGCCAGCGGTTTAATGAAGTTTTACAGCGAGCAGTACTTC. Translated: CASGLMKFYSEQYF. Together with reference TRBV28 and TRBJ2-7, the CDR3 gives the full variable domain: DVKVTQSSRYLVKRTGEKVFLECVQDMDHENMFWYRQDPGLGLRLIYFSYDVKMKEKGDIPEGYSVSREKKERFSLILESASTNQTSMYLCASGLMKFYSEQYFGPGTRLTVT.

For this clone: With a far larger clone one base away, a read error is the likely cause. Within the sample, other DNA sequences also encode this same CDR3. The J gene is TRBJ2-7, the V gene TRBV15; 7 nucleotides match TRBD2. The CDR3 spans 17 residues. CDR1 is LNHNV and CDR2 is YYDKDF in the germline V gene (reference sequence). CDR3 DNA sequence: TGTGCCACCAGTAGAGATCTAGGCGGGAGTGGCTCCTACGAGCAGTACTTC. It codes for CATSRDLGGSGSYEQYF.